This is a list of T cell receptor beta chains from one sample in a study of blood T cells in healthy people across ages. Using its own MiXCR run on the 5' RACE reads, TCRdb lists one record per CDR3 protein. The sample lists under 1 million distinct CDR3 sequences, more than 40% seen once, with roughly 18% in the top ten. The sample comprised blood. These receptors all come from a man in his sixties in good health. Both conserved end residues are part of each CDR3. D genes are given only for firm matches. Size is omitted from some rows. Given values are once, few, many or a class for expanded clones.

cdr3_aa	cdr3_nt	d_call	clone_size	j_call	v_call
CASSQIWSGDYGYTF	TGTGCCAGCAGCCAAATTTGGTCTGGGGATTATGGCTACACCTTC	.	.	TRBJ1-2	TRBV7-8
CASSPRTALSRGGYTF	TGTGCCAGCAGCCCCAGGACAGCACTATCCCGGGGGGGCTACACCTTC	.	.	TRBJ1-2	TRBV14
CASRTGQGAVLRDTEAFF	TGTGCCAGCAGAACGGGACAGGGGGCGGTATTAAGGGACACTGAAGCTTTCTTT	TRBD1	.	TRBJ1-1	TRBV6-1
CASSLFYEETQYF	TGTGCCAGCAGCTTATTCTATGAGGAGACCCAGTACTTC	.	many	TRBJ2-5	TRBV7-2
CSASGGETQYF	TGCAGTGCTAGCGGGGGGGAGACCCAGTACTTC	TRBD2	many	TRBJ2-5	TRBV20-1
CASSLAPGTGVRGNQPQHF	TGTGCCAGCAGCTTAGCGCCAGGGACAGGGGTGAGGGGCAATCAGCCCCAGCATTTT	TRBD1	few	TRBJ1-5	TRBV7-2
CSAWDSVSSYNEQYF	TGCAGTGCTTGGGACAGCGTGAGCTCCTACAATGAGCAGTACTTC	TRBD1	.	TRBJ2-7	TRBV20-1
CASSEGSAGGAYEQYF	TGTGCCAGCAGTGAGGGTTCGGCAGGGGGAGCCTACGAGCAGTACTTC	TRBD1	.	TRBJ2-7	TRBV2
CASTKDLGYNEQFF	TGCGCCAGCACCAAAGATCTGGGGTACAATGAGCAGTTCTTC	.	.	TRBJ2-1	TRBV5-1
CASSSPGTRDRPNYNEQFF	TGTGCCAGCAGCTCACCCGGGACTAGGGATCGACCTAACTACAATGAGCAGTTCTTC	TRBD2	few	TRBJ2-1	TRBV7-2
CASSQVSETGELFF	TGTGCCAGCAGCCAAGTATCAGAGACCGGGGAGCTGTTTTTT	.	.	TRBJ2-2	TRBV3-1
CASSTTGLHYQETQYF	TGTGCCAGCAGTACTACAGGGCTCCATTACCAAGAGACCCAGTACTTC	.	.	TRBJ2-5	TRBV6-5
CSARNRGLGGYTF	TGCAGTGCTAGGAACAGGGGGCTGGGTGGCTACACCTTC	TRBD1	.	TRBJ1-2	TRBV20-1
CASSRTGTPRNTEAFF	TGTGCCAGCAGCCGAACCGGGACACCAAGAAACACTGAAGCTTTCTTT	.	once	TRBJ1-1	TRBV6-5
CASSLEVGETQYF	TGTGCCAGCAGCTTAGAAGTTGGAGAGACCCAGTACTTC	.	.	TRBJ2-5	TRBV11-2
CASSATGVRQPQHF	TGTGCCAGCAGTGCCACAGGGGTGCGACAGCCCCAGCATTTT	TRBD1	.	TRBJ1-5	TRBV2
CATSDFVTKDRADEQYF	TGTGCCACCAGTGATTTCGTGACCAAGGACAGGGCGGACGAGCAGTACTTC	TRBD1	.	TRBJ2-7	TRBV24-1
CASSQEVYPDVNEQFF	TGCGCCAGCAGCCAAGAGGTCTATCCGGACGTTAATGAGCAGTTCTTC	.	once	TRBJ2-1	TRBV4-1
CASSERLAGGQETQYF	TGCGCCAGCAGCGAGAGACTAGCGGGGGGCCAAGAGACCCAGTACTTC	TRBD2	few	TRBJ2-5	TRBV5-1
CASSLLTRGGTYNEQFF	TGTGCCAGCTCCCTCTTGACGCGGGGGGGAACCTACAATGAGCAGTTCTTC	.	.	TRBJ2-1	TRBV21-1
CASSLRGARGEQFF	TGTGCCAGCAGCTTGAGGGGGGCGCGAGGTGAGCAGTTCTTC	.	.	TRBJ2-1	TRBV5-6
CSARGGLAGGRDEQFF	TGCAGTGCTAGAGGTGGACTAGCGGGGGGCAGGGATGAGCAGTTCTTC	TRBD2	few	TRBJ2-1	TRBV20-1
CSAEKTSGGHNEQFF	TGCAGTGCTGAAAAGACTAGCGGGGGACACAATGAGCAGTTCTTC	TRBD2	few	TRBJ2-1	TRBV20-1
CASSFAQGGNEQFF	TGTGCCAGCAGTTTCGCCCAGGGGGGCAATGAGCAGTTCTTC	.	.	TRBJ2-1	TRBV12-3/TRBV12-4
CSAKTGNCGYTF	TGCAGTGCAAAGACAGGGAACTGTGGCTACACCTTC	TRBD1	once	TRBJ1-2	TRBV20-1
CASSLVLGSGYGYTF	TGCGCCAGCAGCTTAGTCCTGGGGTCAGGCTATGGCTACACCTTC	.	.	TRBJ1-2	TRBV7-9
CSVREGTYEQYF	TGCAGTGTCCGAGAGGGTACCTACGAGCAGTACTTC	.	few	TRBJ2-7	TRBV20-1
CASSLIGSQVNSYEQYF	TGTGCCAGCAGCTTGATAGGTAGTCAGGTGAACTCCTACGAGCAGTACTTC	.	.	TRBJ2-7	TRBV5-6